This is a list of T cell receptor beta chains from one sample in a study of OX40 agonist ivuxolimab in advanced cancers. The assay was immunoSEQ multiplex PCR, and TCRdb's table has in-frame clones only and misses some. The data hold fewer than 85,000 clones, with about 88% observed a single time. The sample was CD4+ or CD8+ T cells sorted from blood, taken in a trial of the OX40 agonist ivuxolimab. The receptors were sampled from an adult with an advanced solid tumor such as melanoma, head and neck, liver or kidney cancer. Each CDR3 is given with its conserved first and last residue. Each record gives: D gene, clone size, J gene, V gene, CDR3 DNA, CDR3 protein. The D gene is left open where the match is weak. Where a row states a size, it is once, few, many or the class of an expanded clone; other rows omit it.

>TRBD1|-|TRBJ1-5|TRBV6-6
TGTGCCAGCAGTCCCAGGGGGCTCGGCAATCAGCCCCAGCATTTT
CASSPRGLGNQPQHF
>TRBD1|-|TRBJ2-1|TRBV18
TGTGCCAGCTCACCCGGGACAGGGCGATACAATGAGCAGTTCTTC
CASSPGTGRYNEQFF
>-|-|TRBJ1-2|TRBV5-6
TGTGCCAGCAGCTTGACAGGGACGGCTGGCTACACCTTC
CASSLTGTAGYTF
>-|-|TRBJ2-6|TRBV28
TGTGCCAGCAGTCCCCAGGCAGGGTCAAGCTCTGGGGCCAACGTCCTGACTTTC
CASSPQAGSSSGANVLTF
>-|-|TRBJ1-5|TRBV2
TGTGCCAGCAGCCCGTCTGGGGGGGCCTATCAGCCCCAGCATTTT
CASSPSGGAYQPQHF
>TRBD2|once|TRBJ2-3|TRBV5-1
TGCGCCAGCAGTTCGGGAGGCGGCACAGATACGCAGTATTTT
CASSSGGGTDTQYF
>-|-|TRBJ1-5|TRBV12-5
TGTGCTAGTGGTTTGTTACGGTTGACGGATAGCAATCAGCCCCAGCATTTT
CASGLLRLTDSNQPQHF
>-|-|TRBJ2-3|TRBV10-1
TGCGCCAGCAGTTCCCGGGACACCGGCACAGATACGCAGTATTTT
CASSSRDTGTDTQYF
>-|-|TRBJ2-3|TRBV27
TGTGCCAGCAGCTACCCCGGGATGGTAGGCACAGATACGCAGTATTTT
CASSYPGMVGTDTQYF
>-|-|TRBJ1-1|TRBV4-1
TGCGCCAGCAGCTTAGGACAGTCCGAAGCTTTCTTT
CASSLGQSEAFF
>TRBD1|-|TRBJ1-1|TRBV5-1
TGCGCCAGCAGCATCAGGACAGGATCCACTGAAGCTTTCTTT
CASSIRTGSTEAFF
>-|-|TRBJ2-1|TRBV11-2
TGTGCCAGCAGCTTAGTCGGAAATGAGCAGTTCTTC
CASSLVGNEQFF
>TRBD1|-|TRBJ1-4|TRBV9
TGTGCCAGCAGCGTAGGGACAGGGAAACTGTTTTTT
CASSVGTGKLFF
>TRBD1|-|TRBJ2-7|TRBV5-6
TGTGCCAGCAGCATTGACAGGGATGGAGAGCAGTACTTC
CASSIDRDGEQYF
>-|-|TRBJ1-5|TRBV5-1
TGCGCCAGCAGCTTGGACCCGGGGCATCAGCCCCAGCATTTT
CASSLDPGHQPQHF
>-|-|TRBJ1-2|TRBV6-1
TGTGCCAGCACCCCGGCGGGTACAGACTATGGCTACACCTTC
CASTPAGTDYGYTF
>-|-|TRBJ1-1|TRBV5-6
TGTGCCAGCAGTTTTAAGGACAGGAACACTGAAGCTTTCTTT
CASSFKDRNTEAFF
>-|-|TRBJ2-3|TRBV7-2
TGTGCCAGCACCTTGTGGGGGGGCACAGATACGCAGTATTTT
CASTLWGGTDTQYF
>-|-|TRBJ2-3|TRBV5-8
TGTGCCAGCAGCTTGTACGGGAAAGGAGATACGCAGTATTTT
CASSLYGKGDTQYF
>TRBD1|-|TRBJ1-2|TRBV14
TGTGCCAGCAGCCAAGTGACAGGGAAAGGCTACACCTTC
CASSQVTGKGYTF
>-|-|TRBJ2-1|TRBV4-1
TGCGCCAGCAGAAATACTCCAGCAAACGAGCAGTTCTTC
CASRNTPANEQFF
>-|-|TRBJ2-4|TRBV6-5
TGTGCCAGCAGGAACCTCAGGGCAGCGGACATTCAGTACTTC
CASRNLRAADIQYF
>TRBD2|-|TRBJ2-3|TRBV9
TGTGCCAGCAGCGTAGGGTTAGCGGGAGCTGTAGATACGCAGTATTTT
CASSVGLAGAVDTQYF
>-|-|TRBJ1-5|TRBV19
TGTGCCATCAAAGAACGGTTTTATAGCAATCAGCCCCAGCATTTT
CAIKERFYSNQPQHF
>TRBD2|-|TRBJ2-3|TRBV11-2
TGTGCCAGCAGTCCAGCGGGGGGGGCTTCTAGCACAGATACGCAGTATTTT
CASSPAGGASSTDTQYF
>TRBD1|-|TRBJ2-2|TRBV19
TGTGCCAGTCTCACAGGGGTCAACACCGGGGAGCTGTTTTTT
CASLTGVNTGELFF
>-|-|TRBJ2-1|TRBV27
TGTGCCAGCAGCCCTCTAGGGGGCTACAATGAGCAGTTCTTC
CASSPLGGYNEQFF
>-|few|TRBJ1-1|TRBV7-8
TGTGCCAGCAGCTCGTTTACCAGCGTGGGCACTGAAGCTTTCTTT
CASSSFTSVGTEAFF
>-|-|TRBJ1-2|TRBV6-5
TGTGCCAGCAACCAATACTATGGCTACACCTTC
CASNQYYGYTF
>TRBD2|-|TRBJ2-7|TRBV6-6
TGTGCCAGCAGTTATCGTTCGGATAGCGGGATCTACGAGCAGTACTTC
CASSYRSDSGIYEQYF
>-|-|TRBJ2-1|TRBV2
TGTGCCAGCAGGCGCCGGGACAACGACAATGAGCAGTTCTTC
CASRRRDNDNEQFF
>TRBD2|-|TRBJ2-2|TRBV12-5
TGTGCTAGTGGTTTGGTACTTAGCGGGAGTACCGGGGAGCTGTTTTTT
CASGLVLSGSTGELFF
>-|-|TRBJ1-1|TRBV5-6
TGTGCCAGCAGCTTGGCCAAACCGCCCCTGAGTGCTTTCTTT
CASSLAKPPLSAFF
>-|-|TRBJ2-5|TRBV18
TGTGCCAGCTCACCAGGGACGGAGACCCAGTACTTC
CASSPGTETQYF
>-|few|TRBJ1-5|TRBV19
TGTGCCAGTAGTAGCCCCACACACGAACTCAATCAGCCCCAGCATTTT
CASSSPTHELNQPQHF
>-|-|TRBJ2-5|TRBV9
TGTGCCAGCAGCGTAGCTGGCAGGGTCGAGACCCAGTACTTC
CASSVAGRVETQYF
>-|-|TRBJ2-5|TRBV7-2
TGTGCCAGCAGCCGAGCTGTATCCCCTCTGGAGACCCAGTACTTC
CASSRAVSPLETQYF
>TRBD2|-|TRBJ2-3|TRBV6-5
TGTGCCAGCAGTTGGTTAGCGGGAGTCGGGACAGATACGCAGTATTTT
CASSWLAGVGTDTQYF
>-|-|TRBJ1-1|TRBV5-1
TGCGCCAGCAGCCTGGGACCCACGAGGAGGAACACTGAAGCTTTCTTT
CASSLGPTRRNTEAFF
>-|-|TRBJ1-1|TRBV4-3
TGCGCCAGCAGCCAAGAGTTACAGGCAATGAACACTGAAGCTTTCTTT
CASSQELQAMNTEAFF
>-|-|TRBJ2-6|TRBV5-1
TGCGCCAGCAGCTTCGGTATGTGGGGTACTGGGGCCAACGTCCTGACTTTC
CASSFGMWGTGANVLTF
>-|-|TRBJ1-2|TRBV6-1
TGTGCCAGCAGTGAAGAGGGGGAAGGTGGCTACACCTTC
CASSEEGEGGYTF
>-|-|TRBJ2-5|TRBV7-6
TGTGCCAGCAGCTCCATAGGGGAGACCCAGTACTTC
CASSSIGETQYF
>-|once|TRBJ1-4|TRBV25-1
TGTGCCAGCACCCAGGGACTGATTAATGAAAAACTGTTTTTT
CASTQGLINEKLFF
>TRBD2|-|TRBJ2-1|TRBV5-1
TGCGCCAGCAGCTTTATAGCGGGAGACGTGTATGAGCAGTTCTTC
CASSFIAGDVYEQFF